Included here is one TCR beta chain sequence, with context. The sample originates from a study of Graves' ophthalmopathy and Graves' hyperthyroidism. Germline CDR1 is PRHDT and CDR2 is FYEKMQ (reference sequence). Trimming removed 3 bases from V and 7 bases from J; junction bases left unmatched: 9. The CDR3 has 15 amino acids. TCR beta CDR3 amplification used RNA transcripts. Following a first-round RT-PCR that used HTBI primers, a second-round multiplex PCR was carried out. TCRdb itself ran the multiplex PCR reads through MiXCR, one entry per CDR3 protein. The sample carries approximately 210,000 distinct CDR3 sequences, 25% to 35% recorded once.

Material for sequencing was peripheral blood. The V and J genes are TRBV13 and TRBJ2-7; 10 nucleotides line up with TRBD1. The TCR sequence derives from a man in his forties or fifties with Graves' ophthalmopathy. This chain's CDR3 is CASSFGTGTGEEQYF. CDR3 DNA sequence: TGTGCCAGCAGCTTTGGCACCGGGACAGGGGAGGAGCAGTACTTC.